This T cell receptor (beta chain) was observed in a study of blood T cells in healthy people across ages. CDR1 MDHEN and CDR2 SYDVKM come from the germline V gene. The V end was cut by 2 bases, the J end by 2 bases, with 7 bases between. The CDR3 spans 13 residues. There are a few counts of this clonotype. A sample-barcoded 5' primer and a J-beta primer mix were used in a second PCR of roughly 7 to 12 cycles. From the 5' RACE reads, TCRdb called clonotypes with MiXCR, one entry per CDR3 protein. The sample contains hundreds of thousands of distinct CDR3 sequences, 45% to 70% of which appear only once.

V is TRBV28 and J is TRBJ2-7; possibly TRBD1 for D (5 bases). The sample comprised blood. The TCR comes from a man aged 35-49 years in good health. CDR3 region: CASSLEQAYEQYF. The DNA for the CDR3 is TGTGCCAGCAGTTTAGAACAGGCCTACGAGCAGTACTTC.